This T cell receptor (beta chain) was observed in a study of T-cell reconstitution after alpha-beta-depleted transplantation in children. The junction had 13 bases not matched to a gene; V was cut back by 2 bases and J by 7 bases. CDR1 and CDR2 (germline): LGHDT, YNNKEL (reference sequence). The CDR3 has 17 residues. Unique molecular identifiers were used in preparing the TCRbeta library. MiXCR, applied by TCRdb to the PCR reads, yields one record per CDR3 protein. This sample has about 410,000 distinct CDR3 sequences, with just over 20% found just once. The sequence came from a human donor who donated a stem cell graft to a child with acute myeloid leukemia. Specimen: PBMCs from the stem cell graft donor, collected from the stem cell graft. The rearrangement joins TRBV3-1 to TRBJ2-1, with 8 bases lining up with TRBD2. CDR3 sequence: CASSQSLTGGRGNEQFF. CDR3 in DNA: TGTGCCAGCAGCCAATCCCTAACGGGAGGGCGGGGTAATGAGCAGTTCTTC.